Listed here are 13 T cell receptor beta chains from one sample, sequenced in a study of control samples from healthy donors and cancer patients. TCRdb's copy holds only in-frame clones and misses some; the assay was immunoSEQ multiplex PCR. The sample contains about 100,000 clones, roughly 87% of which appear only once. Sequenced sample: blood. These receptors all come from a woman aged 45-65 years in good health.

The chain employs TRBV30 and TRBJ2-5, with D unresolved. CDR3 length: 8 amino acids. Germline V gene data show CDR1 as GTSNPN and CDR2 as SVGIG (reference sequence). The CDR3 DNA sequence: TGTGCTGCGGAGACCCAGTACTTC. It yields the protein CAAETQYF.

The rearrangement uses TRBV19 and TRBJ1-2, with D uncertain. Germline CDR1 LNHDA, CDR2 SQIVND (reference sequence). V was shortened by 1 base and J by 4 bases, with 7 bases between the two germline ends. The CDR3 totals 13 residues. The CDR3 region has the DNA TGTGCCAGTAGTATAGGAAGGGCCTATGGCTACACCTTC. Translating it yields CASSIGRAYGYTF.

V usage is TRBV4-3 and J usage is TRBJ2-3; the D gene is possibly TRBD1 (5 bases). V lost 4 bases to trimming and J lost 1 base, with 12 bases between them. Germline CDR1 LGHNA, CDR2 YSLEER. CDR3 length: 15 amino acids. CDR3 in DNA: TGCGCCAGCAGCCCAGGGCAGGACGGCACAGATACGCAGTATTTT. Translated, it gives CASSPGQDGTDTQYF.

V and J are TRBV10-3 and TRBJ2-3; D possibly uses TRBD1 or TRBD2 (5 bases each). V was cut by 0 bases and J by 5 bases, with 18 bases left in between. Germline lookup yields CDR1 ENHRY and CDR2 SYGVKD. This CDR3 contains 17 residues. CDR3 loop: CAISESFTGPPKDTQYF. CDR3 DNA: TGTGCCATCAGTGAGTCTTTTACGGGGCCCCCCAAAGATACGCAGTATTTT.

The chain links TRBV9 to TRBJ1-2; D is perhaps TRBD1 (6 bases). Per germline, CDR1 SGDLS and CDR2 YYNGEE. Trimming took off 0 bases at V and 1 base at J, with 13 bases between the two ends. The CDR3 has 16 residues. The CDR3 nucleotides are TGTGCCAGCAGCGTAGGGGGACCGGGACATAACTATGGCTACACCTTC. It yields the protein CASSVGGPGHNYGYTF.

The genes are TRBV29-1 and TRBJ1-2, with 8 bases lining up with TRBD1. V was clipped by 5 bases and J by 4 bases; unmatched bases: 6. This CDR3 has 13 residues. Germline V gene sequence: CDR1 SQVTM, CDR2 ANQGSEA. CDR3 bases: TGCAGCGTTCCGGGACAGGCCTTCTATGGCTACACCTTC. The encoded protein is CSVPGQAFYGYTF.

The rearrangement links TRBV6-2 or TRBV6-3 to TRBJ2-1; 11 nucleotides align to TRBD2. The CDR3 is 16 residues long. After removal of 4 bases from V and 8 bases from J, the junction contained 10 bases not matched to a gene. Germline V gives CDR1 MNHEY, CDR2 SVGEGT. The chain's CDR3 is CASSSRSGGALDEQFF. CDR3 sequence (DNA): TGTGCCAGCAGTTCCCGTAGCGGGGGGGCCCTCGATGAGCAGTTCTTC.

This clone was detected a few times. The J gene is TRBJ2-7, the V gene TRBV30; a possible D gene is TRBD1 (5 bases). Per germline, CDR1 GTSNPN and CDR2 SVGIG (reference sequence). V was clipped by 2 bases and J by 5 bases, with 16 bases between them. The CDR3 contains 14 residues. CDR3 loop: CAWSSQGIGHEQYV. The CDR3 DNA sequence: TGTGCCTGGAGTTCTCAGGGAATCGGCCACGAGCAGTACGTC.

This clone was observed a single time. The gene calls are TRBV12-3 or TRBV12-4 and TRBJ1-2, with D tentatively TRBD1 (6 bases). The CDR3 runs 13 residues. Trimming left V 5 bases short and J 2 bases short, with 9 bases between. The CDR3 here is CASSNRENYGYTF. The CDR3 DNA reads TGTGCCAGCAGTAACAGGGAGAACTATGGCTACACCTTC.

The V and J genes are TRBV7-9 and TRBJ2-7; 8 bases fit TRBD1. The CDR3 spans 15 residues. Trimming took 3 bases from V and 0 from J; bases not matched to a gene: 4. Looked up from germline, CDR1 is SEHNR and CDR2 is FQNEAQ (reference sequence). The CDR3 sequence: CASSFMGQVSYEQYF. CDR3 bases: TGTGCCAGCAGCTTTATGGGACAGGTCTCCTACGAGCAGTACTTC.

The rearrangement uses TRBV27 and TRBJ1-5; 8 bases are shared with TRBD1. The length of the CDR3 is 16 residues. J was trimmed by 7 bases and V by 5 bases; bases with no gene match: 13. Germline CDR1 is MNHEY and CDR2 is SMNVEV (reference sequence). CDR3 amino acids: CASSNTGGWDNQPQHF. The DNA for the CDR3 is TGTGCCAGCAGTAATACAGGGGGTTGGGACAACCAGCCCCAGCATTTT.

This clone turned up a few times. This chain links TRBV5-1 with TRBJ2-7; 7 nucleotides line up with TRBD2. J was trimmed by 6 bases and V by 0 bases; bases with no gene match: 6. Germline-derived CDR1 and CDR2 are SGHRS and YFSETQ. The CDR3 has 14 amino acids. This CDR3 is CASSLGSGGGEQYV. CDR3 DNA sequence: TGCGCCAGCAGCTTGGGGTCGGGAGGAGGCGAGCAGTACGTC.

A single count supports this clone. The genes are TRBV29-1 and TRBJ1-6; D gene uncertain. In germline, CDR1 is SQVTM, CDR2 ANQGSEA. The CDR3 length is 14 residues. CDR3 amino acids: CTSFRNGLNSPLHF. The DNA of the CDR3 is TGCACCTCCTTTAGGAACGGATTGAATTCACCCCTCCACTTT.